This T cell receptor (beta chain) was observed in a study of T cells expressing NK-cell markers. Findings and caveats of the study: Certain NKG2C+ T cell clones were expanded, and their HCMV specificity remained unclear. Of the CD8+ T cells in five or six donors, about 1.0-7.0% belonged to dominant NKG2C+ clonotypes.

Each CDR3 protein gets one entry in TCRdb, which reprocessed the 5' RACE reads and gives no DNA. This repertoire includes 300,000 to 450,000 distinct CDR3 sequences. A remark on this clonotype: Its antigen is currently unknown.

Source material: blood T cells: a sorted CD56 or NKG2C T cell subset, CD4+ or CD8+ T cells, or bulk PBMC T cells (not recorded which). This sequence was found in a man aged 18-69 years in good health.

CDR3 residues: CASSLVDSGYTDTQYF. The rearrangement uses TRBV7-9 and TRBJ2-3; TCRdb outputs TRBD2, but without DNA this stays unchecked. The CDR3 runs to 16 residues. Per germline, CDR1 SEHNR and CDR2 FQNEAQ (reference sequence).